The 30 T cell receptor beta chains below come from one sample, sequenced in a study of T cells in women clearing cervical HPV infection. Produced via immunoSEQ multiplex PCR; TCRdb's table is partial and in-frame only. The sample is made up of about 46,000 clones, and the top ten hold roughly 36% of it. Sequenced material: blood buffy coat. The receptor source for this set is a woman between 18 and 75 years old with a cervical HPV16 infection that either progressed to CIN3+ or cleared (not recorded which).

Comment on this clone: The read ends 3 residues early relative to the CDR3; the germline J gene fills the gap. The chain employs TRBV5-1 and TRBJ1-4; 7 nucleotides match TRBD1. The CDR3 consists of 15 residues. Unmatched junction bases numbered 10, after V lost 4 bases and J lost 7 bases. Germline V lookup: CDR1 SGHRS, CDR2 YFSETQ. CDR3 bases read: TGCGCCAGCAGCCACCGACAGGGAACGGGTGAAAAA. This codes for CASSHRQGTGEK. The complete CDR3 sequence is CASSHRQGTGEKLFF.

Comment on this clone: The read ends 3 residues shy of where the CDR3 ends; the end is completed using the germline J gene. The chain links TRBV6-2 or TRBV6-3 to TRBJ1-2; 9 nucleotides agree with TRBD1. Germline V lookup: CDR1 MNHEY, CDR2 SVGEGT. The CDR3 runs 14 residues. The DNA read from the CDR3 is TGTGCCAGCAGCCCCTCGGGACAGGGCAGTCGC. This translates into CASSPSGQGSR. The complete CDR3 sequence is CASSPSGQGSRYTF.

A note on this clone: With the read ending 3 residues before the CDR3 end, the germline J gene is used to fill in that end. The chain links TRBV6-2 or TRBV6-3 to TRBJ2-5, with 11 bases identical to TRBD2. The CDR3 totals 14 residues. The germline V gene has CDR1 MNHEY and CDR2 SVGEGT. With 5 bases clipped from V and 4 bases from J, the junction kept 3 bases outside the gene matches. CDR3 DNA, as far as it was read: TGTGCCAGCAGTCACGGACTAGCGGGAGAGACC. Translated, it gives CASSHGLAGET. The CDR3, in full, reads CASSHGLAGETQYF.

Here the CDR3 reads CASSMGQATYGYTF. CDR3 DNA (partial): TGTGCCAGCAGTATGGGACAGGCCACCTATGGC. The chain recombines TRBV2 with TRBJ1-2; 8 bases map to TRBD1. Read data end 3 residues before the CDR3 end; the end is taken from the germline J gene. V was pared by 5 bases and J by 4 bases, with 6 bases of the junction left unmatched. This CDR3 is 14 amino acids long. The germline V gene has CDR1 SNHLY and CDR2 FYNNEI.

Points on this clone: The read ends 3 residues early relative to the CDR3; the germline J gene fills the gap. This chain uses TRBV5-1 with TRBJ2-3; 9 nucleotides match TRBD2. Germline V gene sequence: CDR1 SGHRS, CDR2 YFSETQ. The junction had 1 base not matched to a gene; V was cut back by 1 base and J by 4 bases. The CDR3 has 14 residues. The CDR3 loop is CASSLSSGADTQYF. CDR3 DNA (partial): TGCGCCAGCAGCTTGTCTAGCGGGGCAGATACG.

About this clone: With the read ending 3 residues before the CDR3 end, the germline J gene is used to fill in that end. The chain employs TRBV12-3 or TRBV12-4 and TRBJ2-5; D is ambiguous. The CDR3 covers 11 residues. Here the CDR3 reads CAIQTVSTQYF. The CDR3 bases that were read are TGTGCCATACAAACAGTTTCTACC.

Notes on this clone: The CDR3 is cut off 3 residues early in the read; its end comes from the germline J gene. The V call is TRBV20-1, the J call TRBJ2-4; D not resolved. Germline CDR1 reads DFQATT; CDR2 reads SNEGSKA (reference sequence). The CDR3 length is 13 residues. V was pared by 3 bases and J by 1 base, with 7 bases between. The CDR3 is CSASLFAKNIQYF. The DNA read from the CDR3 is TGCAGTGCTAGCCTCTTTGCCAAAAACATT.

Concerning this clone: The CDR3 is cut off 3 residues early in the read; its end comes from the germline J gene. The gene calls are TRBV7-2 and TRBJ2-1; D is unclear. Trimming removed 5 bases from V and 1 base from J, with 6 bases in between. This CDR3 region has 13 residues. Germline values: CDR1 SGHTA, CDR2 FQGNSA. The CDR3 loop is CASSPGSYNEQFF. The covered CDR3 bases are TGTGCCAGCAGCCCAGGTTCCTACAATGAG.

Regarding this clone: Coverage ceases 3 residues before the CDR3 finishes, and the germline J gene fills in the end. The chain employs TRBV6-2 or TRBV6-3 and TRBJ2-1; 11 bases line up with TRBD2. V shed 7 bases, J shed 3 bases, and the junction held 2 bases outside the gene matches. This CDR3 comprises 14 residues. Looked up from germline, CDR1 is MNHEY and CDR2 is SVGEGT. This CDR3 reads CASKGTSGYNEQFF. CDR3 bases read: TGTGCCAGCAAGGGGACTAGCGGCTACAATGAG.

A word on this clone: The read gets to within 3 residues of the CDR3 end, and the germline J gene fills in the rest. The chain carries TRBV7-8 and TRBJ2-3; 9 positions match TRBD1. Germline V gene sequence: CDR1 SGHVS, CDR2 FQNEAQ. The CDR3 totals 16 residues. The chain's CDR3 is CASSPHQGQGQETQYF. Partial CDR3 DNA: TGTGCCAGCAGCCCACACCAGGGACAGGGTCAAGAGACG. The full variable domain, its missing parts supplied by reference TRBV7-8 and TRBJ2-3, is GAGVSQSPRYKVAKRGQDVALRCDPISGHVSLFWYQQALGQGPEFLTYFQNEAQLDKSGLPSDRFFAERPEGSVSTLKIQRTQQEDSAVYLCASSPHQGQGQETQYFGPGTRLTVL.

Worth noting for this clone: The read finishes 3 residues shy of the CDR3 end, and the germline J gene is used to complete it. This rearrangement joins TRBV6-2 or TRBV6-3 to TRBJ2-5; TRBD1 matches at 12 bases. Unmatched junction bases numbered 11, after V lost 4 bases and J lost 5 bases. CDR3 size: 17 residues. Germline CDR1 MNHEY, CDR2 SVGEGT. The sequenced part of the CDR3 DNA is TGTGCCAGCAGTTTCGGGACAGGGGGCGGATATTCGGAGACC. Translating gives CASSFGTGGGYSET. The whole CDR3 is CASSFGTGGGYSETQYF.

The CDR3 is CASSLGGHLHQAFF. The CDR3 bases that were read are TGTGCCAGCAGCTTAGGGGGGCACCTCCATCAA. The chain combines TRBV11-3 with TRBJ1-1, with D perhaps matching TRBD1 (6 bases). With the read ending 3 residues before the CDR3 end, the germline J gene is used to fill in that end. The CDR3 loop spans 14 amino acids. Germline loops: CDR1 SGHNT, CDR2 YENEEA.

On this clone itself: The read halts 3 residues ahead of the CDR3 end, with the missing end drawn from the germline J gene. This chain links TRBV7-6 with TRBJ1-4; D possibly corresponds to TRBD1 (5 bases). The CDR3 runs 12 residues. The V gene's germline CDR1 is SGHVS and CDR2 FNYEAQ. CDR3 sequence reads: CASSLEGRVLFF. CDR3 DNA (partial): TGTGCCAGCAGCTTAGAGGGGAGAGTA.

This CDR3 is CASSVTVSSVRNEQFF. The CDR3 bases that were read are TGTGCCAGCAGTGTCACAGTTTCTTCGGTGCGCAATGAG. The chain employs TRBV2 and TRBJ2-1; D remains ambiguous. Read coverage stops 3 residues before the CDR3 terminus; the germline J gene supplies the remainder. This CDR3 comprises 16 residues. CDR1 and CDR2 from the germline V gene are SNHLY and FYNNEI. V was clipped by 4 bases and J by 6 bases, with 19 bases between them. The full variable domain, completed using reference TRBV2 and TRBJ2-1, is EPEVTQTPSHQVTQMGQEVILRCVPISNHLYFYWYRQILGQKVEFLVSFYNNEISEKSEIFDDQFSVERPDGSNFTLKIRSTKLEDSAMYFCASSVTVSSVRNEQFFGPGTRLTVL.

The CDR3 DNA, read in part, is TGTGCCAGCAGCCCGACCACAGGGGTGGAGACC. Amino acid sequence: CASSPTTGVET. The full-length CDR3 reads as CASSPTTGVETQYF. The chain carries TRBV11-2 and TRBJ2-5; 7 bases agree with TRBD1. The read falls 3 residues short of the CDR3 end, and the missing part is taken from the germline J gene. Trimming removed 5 bases from V and 5 bases from J; junction bases left unmatched: 8. CDR3 length equals 14 residues. Germline V gives CDR1 SGHAT, CDR2 FQNNGV.

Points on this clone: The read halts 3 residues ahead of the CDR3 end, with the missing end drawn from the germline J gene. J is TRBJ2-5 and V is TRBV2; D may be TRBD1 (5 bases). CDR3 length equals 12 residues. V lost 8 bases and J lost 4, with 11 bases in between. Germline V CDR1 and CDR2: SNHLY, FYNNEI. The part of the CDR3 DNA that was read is TGTGCCAGCGATACAGGTGCAGAGACC. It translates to CASDTGAET. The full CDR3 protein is CASDTGAETQYF.

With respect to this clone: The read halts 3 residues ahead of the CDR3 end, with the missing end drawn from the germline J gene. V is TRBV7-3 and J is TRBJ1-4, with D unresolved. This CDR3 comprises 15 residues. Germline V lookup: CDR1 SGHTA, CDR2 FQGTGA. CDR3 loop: CASSLNRVINSPLFF. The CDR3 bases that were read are TGTGCCAGCAGCTTAAATCGGGTAATCAATTCACCA.

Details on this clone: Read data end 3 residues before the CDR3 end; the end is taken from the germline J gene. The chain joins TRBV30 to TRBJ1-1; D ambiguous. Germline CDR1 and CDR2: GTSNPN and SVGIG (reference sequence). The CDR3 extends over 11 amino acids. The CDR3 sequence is CAWSELGEAFF. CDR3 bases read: TGTGCCTGGAGTGAGTTGGGCGAA.

Partial CDR3 DNA: TGTGCCTGGAGCGGTCGACTAGCTGATACG. Translation: CAWSGRLADT. From start to end, the CDR3 is CAWSGRLADTQYF. This chain links TRBV30 with TRBJ2-3; TRBD2 matches 7 bases. The read halts 3 residues ahead of the CDR3 end, with the missing end drawn from the germline J gene. This CDR3 is built from 13 residues. Germline lookup yields CDR1 GTSNPN and CDR2 SVGIG (reference sequence). The V gene end was trimmed by 3 bases and the J gene end by 6 bases; junction bases not matched to a gene: 6. Based on the CDR3 plus reference TRBV30 and TRBJ2-3, the full variable domain is SQTIHQWPATLVQPVGSPLSLECTVEGTSNPNLYWYRQAAGRGLQLLFYSVGIGQISSEVPQNLSASRPQDRQFILSSKKLLLSDSGFYLCAWSGRLADTQYFGPGTRLTVL.

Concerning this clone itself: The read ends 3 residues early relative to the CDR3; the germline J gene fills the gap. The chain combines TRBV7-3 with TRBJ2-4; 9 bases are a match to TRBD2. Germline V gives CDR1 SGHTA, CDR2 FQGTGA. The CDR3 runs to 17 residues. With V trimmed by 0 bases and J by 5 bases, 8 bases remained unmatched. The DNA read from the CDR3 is TGTGCCAGCAGCTTAACGGGGGCGGGAGGGGCTGAAAACATT. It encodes CASSLTGAGGAENI. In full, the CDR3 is CASSLTGAGGAENIQYF.

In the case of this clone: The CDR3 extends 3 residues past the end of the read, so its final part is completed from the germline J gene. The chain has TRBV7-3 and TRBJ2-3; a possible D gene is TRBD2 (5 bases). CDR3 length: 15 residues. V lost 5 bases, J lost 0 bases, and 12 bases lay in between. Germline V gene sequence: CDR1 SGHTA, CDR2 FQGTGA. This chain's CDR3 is CASSQDSRSTDTQYF. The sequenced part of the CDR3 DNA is TGTGCCAGCAGCCAGGACTCGCGGAGCACAGATACG.

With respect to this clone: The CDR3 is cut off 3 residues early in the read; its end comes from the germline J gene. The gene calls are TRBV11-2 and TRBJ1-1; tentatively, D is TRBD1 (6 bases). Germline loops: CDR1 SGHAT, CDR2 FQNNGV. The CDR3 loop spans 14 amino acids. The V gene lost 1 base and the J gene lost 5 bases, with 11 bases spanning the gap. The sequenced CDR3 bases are TGTGCCAGCAGCTTAGGGGGGCAGGGGACTGAA. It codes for CASSLGGQGTE. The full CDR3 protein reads CASSLGGQGTEAFF.

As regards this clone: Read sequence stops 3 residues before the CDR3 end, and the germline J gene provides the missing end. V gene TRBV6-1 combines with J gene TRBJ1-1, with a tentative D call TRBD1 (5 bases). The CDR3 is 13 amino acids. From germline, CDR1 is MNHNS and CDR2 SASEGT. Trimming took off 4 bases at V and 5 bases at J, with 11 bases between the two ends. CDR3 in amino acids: CASSGAGLTEAFF. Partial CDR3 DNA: TGTGCCAGCAGTGGGGCAGGGCTTACTGAA.

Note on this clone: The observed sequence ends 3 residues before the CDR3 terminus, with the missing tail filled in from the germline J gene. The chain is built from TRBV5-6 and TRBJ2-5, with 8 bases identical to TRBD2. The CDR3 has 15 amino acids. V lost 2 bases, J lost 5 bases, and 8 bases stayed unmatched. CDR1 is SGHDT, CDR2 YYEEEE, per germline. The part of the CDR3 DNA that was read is TGTGCCAGCAGCTTACCAAGCGGGAGATCGGAGACC. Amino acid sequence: CASSLPSGRSET. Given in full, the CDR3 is CASSLPSGRSETQYF.

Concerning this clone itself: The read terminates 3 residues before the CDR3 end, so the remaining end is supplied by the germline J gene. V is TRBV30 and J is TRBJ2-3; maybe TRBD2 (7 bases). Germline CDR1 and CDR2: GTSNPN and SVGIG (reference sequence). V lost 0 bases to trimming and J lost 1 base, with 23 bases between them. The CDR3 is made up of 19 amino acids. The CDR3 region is CAWSVGGGRYPHRTDTQYF. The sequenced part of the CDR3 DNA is TGTGCCTGGAGTGTAGGGGGGGGGCGGTATCCGCACCGCACAGATACG. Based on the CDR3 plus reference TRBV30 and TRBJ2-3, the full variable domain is SQTIHQWPATLVQPVGSPLSLECTVEGTSNPNLYWYRQAAGRGLQLLFYSVGIGQISSEVPQNLSASRPQDRQFILSSKKLLLSDSGFYLCAWSVGGGRYPHRTDTQYFGPGTRLTVL.

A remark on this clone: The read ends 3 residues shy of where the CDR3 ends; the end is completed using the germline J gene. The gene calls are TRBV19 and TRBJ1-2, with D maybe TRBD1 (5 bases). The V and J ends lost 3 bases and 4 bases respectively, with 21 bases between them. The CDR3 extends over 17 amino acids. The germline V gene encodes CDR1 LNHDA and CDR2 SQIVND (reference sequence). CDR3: CASSIQEKLKGIYGYTF. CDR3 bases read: TGTGCCAGTAGTATCCAGGAGAAGTTGAAGGGGATCTATGGC.

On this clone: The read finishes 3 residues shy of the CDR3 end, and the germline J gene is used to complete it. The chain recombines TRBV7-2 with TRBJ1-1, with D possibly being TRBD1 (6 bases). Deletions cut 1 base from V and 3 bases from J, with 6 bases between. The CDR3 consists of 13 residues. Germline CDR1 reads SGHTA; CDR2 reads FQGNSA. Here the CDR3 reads CASSLEGDTEAFF. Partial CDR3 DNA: TGTGCCAGCAGCTTAGAGGGGGACACTGAA.

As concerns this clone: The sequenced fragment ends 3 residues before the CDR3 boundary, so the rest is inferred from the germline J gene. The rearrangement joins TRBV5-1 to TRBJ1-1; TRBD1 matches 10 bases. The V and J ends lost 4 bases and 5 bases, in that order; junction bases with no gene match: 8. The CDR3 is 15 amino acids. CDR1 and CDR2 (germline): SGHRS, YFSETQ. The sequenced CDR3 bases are TGCGCCAGCAGCATAGCGACAGGGGGCTGGACTGAA. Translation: CASSIATGGWTE. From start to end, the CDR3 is CASSIATGGWTEAFF.

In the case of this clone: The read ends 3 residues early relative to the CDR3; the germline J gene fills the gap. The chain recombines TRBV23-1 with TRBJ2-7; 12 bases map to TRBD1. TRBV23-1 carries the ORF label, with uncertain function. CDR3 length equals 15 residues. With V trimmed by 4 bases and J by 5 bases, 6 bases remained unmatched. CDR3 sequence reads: CASSPRDRGLDEQYF. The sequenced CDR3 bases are TGCGCCAGCAGTCCCCGGGACAGGGGGCTCGACGAG.

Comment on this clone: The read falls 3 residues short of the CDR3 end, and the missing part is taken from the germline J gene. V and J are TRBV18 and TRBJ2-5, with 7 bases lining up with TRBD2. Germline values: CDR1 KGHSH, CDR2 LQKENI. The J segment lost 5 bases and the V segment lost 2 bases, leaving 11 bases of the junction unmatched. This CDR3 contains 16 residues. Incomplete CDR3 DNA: TGTGCCAGCTCACCAAGAGGCGGGAGCCCGCATGAGACC. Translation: CASSPRGGSPHET. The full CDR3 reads CASSPRGGSPHETQYF.